The present T cell receptor (beta chain) was sequenced within a study of early T cells in non-severe SARS-CoV-2 infection. As for the study in general: Whole-blood bulk RNA, unsorted, was sequenced, and chains were unpaired.

The CDR3 is 14 amino acids. Germline assignment: CDR1 SEHNR and CDR2 FQNEAQ (reference sequence). In the case of this clonotype: This sequence may be a read error, since a much larger clone differs from it by one base.

Each single cDNA molecule received a unique molecular identifier. TCRdb re-called the 5' RACE reads with MiXCR, one entry per CDR3 protein. Of roughly 30,000 distinct CDR3 sequences in the sample, around 5.4% are singletons; the top ten hold approximately 6.1%. This sequence was found in an adult who was a healthcare worker with PCR-confirmed SARS-CoV-2 infection or an uninfected control (not recorded which). The specimen sequenced was whole blood. J is TRBJ2-1 and V is TRBV7-9, with D perhaps given as TRBD1 or TRBD2 (5 bases each). The DNA for the CDR3 is TGTGTCAGCAGCTTAGTAGGGGACCTCAATGAGCAGTTCTTC. Translated, it gives CVSSLVGDLNEQFF.